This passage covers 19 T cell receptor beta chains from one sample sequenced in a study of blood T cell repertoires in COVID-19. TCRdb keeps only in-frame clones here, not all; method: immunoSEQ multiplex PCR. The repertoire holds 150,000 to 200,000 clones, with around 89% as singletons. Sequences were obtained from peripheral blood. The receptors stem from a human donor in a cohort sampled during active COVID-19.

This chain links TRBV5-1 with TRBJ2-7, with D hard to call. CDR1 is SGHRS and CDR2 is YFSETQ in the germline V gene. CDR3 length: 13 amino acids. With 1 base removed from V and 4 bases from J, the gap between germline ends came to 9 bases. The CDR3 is CASSLSTVYEQYF. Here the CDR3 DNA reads TGCGCCAGCAGCTTGTCGACTGTGTACGAGCAGTACTTC.

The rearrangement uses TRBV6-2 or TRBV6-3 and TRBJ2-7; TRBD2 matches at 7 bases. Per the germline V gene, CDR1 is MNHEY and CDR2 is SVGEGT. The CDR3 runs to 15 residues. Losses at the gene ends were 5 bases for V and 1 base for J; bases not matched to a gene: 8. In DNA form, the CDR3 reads TGTGCCAGCAGTAGCCCTCAGCGGGGTTCCTACGAGCAGTACTTC. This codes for CASSSPQRGSYEQYF.

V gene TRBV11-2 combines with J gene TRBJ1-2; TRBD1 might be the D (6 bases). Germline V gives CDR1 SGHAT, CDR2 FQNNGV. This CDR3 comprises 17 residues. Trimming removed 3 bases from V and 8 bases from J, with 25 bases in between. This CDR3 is CASSLDPQRVGAGGYTF. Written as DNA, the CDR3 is TGTGCCAGCAGCTTGGACCCTCAAAGGGTGGGGGCAGGGGGCTACACCTTC.

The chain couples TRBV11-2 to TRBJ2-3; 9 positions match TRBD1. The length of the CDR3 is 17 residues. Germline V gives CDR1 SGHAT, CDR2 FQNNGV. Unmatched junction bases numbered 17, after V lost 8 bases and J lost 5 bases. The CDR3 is CASSRASQGAARDTQYF. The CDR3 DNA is TGTGCCAGCTCCCGGGCATCACAGGGGGCCGCTCGAGATACGCAGTATTTT. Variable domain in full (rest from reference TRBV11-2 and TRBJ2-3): EAGVAQSPRYKIIEKRQSVAFWCNPISGHATLYWYQQILGQGPKLLIQFQNNGVVDDSQLPKDRFSAERLKGVDSTLKIQPAKLEDSAVYLCASSRASQGAARDTQYFGPGTRLTVL.

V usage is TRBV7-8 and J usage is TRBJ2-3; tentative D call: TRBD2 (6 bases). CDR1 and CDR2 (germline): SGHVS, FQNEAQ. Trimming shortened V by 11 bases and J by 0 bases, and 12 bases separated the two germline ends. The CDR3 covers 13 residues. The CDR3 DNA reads TGTGCCCCGGGGCGGGGCAGCACAGATACGCAGTATTTT. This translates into CAPGRGSTDTQYF.

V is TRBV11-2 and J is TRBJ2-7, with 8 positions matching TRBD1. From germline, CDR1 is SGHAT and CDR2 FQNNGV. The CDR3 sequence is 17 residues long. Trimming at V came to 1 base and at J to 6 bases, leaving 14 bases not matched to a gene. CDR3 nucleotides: TGTGCCAGCAGCTTAGGAGGTTGGGACAGGACGCTGGGCGAGCAGTACTTC. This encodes CASSLGGWDRTLGEQYF.

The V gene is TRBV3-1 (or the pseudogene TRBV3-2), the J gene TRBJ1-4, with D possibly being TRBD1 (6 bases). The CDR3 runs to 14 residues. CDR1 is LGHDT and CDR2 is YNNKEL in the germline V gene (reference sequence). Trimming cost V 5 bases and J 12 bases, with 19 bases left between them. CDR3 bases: TGTGCCAGCAGCAAAACAGGGCGCCGTGGGGAACTGTTTTTT. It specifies CASSKTGRRGELFF.

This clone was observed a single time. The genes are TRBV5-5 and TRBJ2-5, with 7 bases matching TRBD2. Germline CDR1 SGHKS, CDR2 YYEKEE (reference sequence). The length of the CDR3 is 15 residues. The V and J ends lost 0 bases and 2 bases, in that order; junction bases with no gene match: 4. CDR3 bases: TGTGCCAGCAGCTTGGAGACGGGGGGACAAGAGACCCAGTACTTC. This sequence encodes CASSLETGGQETQYF.

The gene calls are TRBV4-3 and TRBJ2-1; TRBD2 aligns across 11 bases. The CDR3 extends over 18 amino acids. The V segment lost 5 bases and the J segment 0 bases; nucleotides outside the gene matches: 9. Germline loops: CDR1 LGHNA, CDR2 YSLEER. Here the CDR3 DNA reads TGCGCCAGCAGCGAGGGGAGTAGCGGGGGGGCCTCCTACAATGAGCAGTTCTTC. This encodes CASSEGSSGGASYNEQFF.

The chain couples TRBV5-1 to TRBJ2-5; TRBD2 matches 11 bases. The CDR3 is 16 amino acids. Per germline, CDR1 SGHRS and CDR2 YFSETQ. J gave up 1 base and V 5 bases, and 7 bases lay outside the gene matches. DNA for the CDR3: TGCGCCAGCAGGGGGAGACTAGCGGGACCCCAAGAGACCCAGTACTTC. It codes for CASRGRLAGPQETQYF. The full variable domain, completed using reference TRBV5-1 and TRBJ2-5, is KAGVTQTPRYLIKTRGQQVTLSCSPISGHRSVSWYQQTPGQGLQFLFEYFSETQRNKGNFPGRFSGRQFSNSRSEMNVSTLELGDSALYLCASRGRLAGPQETQYFGPGTRLLVL.

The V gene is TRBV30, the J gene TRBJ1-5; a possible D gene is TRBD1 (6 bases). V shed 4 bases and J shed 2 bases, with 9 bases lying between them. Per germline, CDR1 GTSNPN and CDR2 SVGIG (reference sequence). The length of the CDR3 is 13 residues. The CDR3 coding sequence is TGTGCCTGGAAAAAGGGGGGCAATCAGCCCCAGCATTTT. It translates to CAWKKGGNQPQHF. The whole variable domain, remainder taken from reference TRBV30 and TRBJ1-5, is SQTIHQWPATLVQPVGSPLSLECTVEGTSNPNLYWYRQAAGRGLQLLFYSVGIGQISSEVPQNLSASRPQDRQFILSSKKLLLSDSGFYLCAWKKGGNQPQHFGDGTRLSIL.

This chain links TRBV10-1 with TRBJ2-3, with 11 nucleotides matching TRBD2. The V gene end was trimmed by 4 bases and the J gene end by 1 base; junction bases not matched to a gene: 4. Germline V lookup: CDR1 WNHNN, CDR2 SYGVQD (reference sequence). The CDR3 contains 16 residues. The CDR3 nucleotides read TGCGCCAGCAGTGCCACTAGCGGGAGCGGCACAGATACGCAGTATTTT. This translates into CASSATSGSGTDTQYF.

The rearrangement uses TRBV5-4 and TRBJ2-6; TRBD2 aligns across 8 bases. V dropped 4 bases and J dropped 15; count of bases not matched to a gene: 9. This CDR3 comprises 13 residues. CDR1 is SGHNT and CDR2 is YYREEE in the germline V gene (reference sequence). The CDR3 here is CASSPGGQYGLTF. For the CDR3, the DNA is TGTGCCAGCAGCCCGGGGGGGCAATATGGCCTGACTTTC.

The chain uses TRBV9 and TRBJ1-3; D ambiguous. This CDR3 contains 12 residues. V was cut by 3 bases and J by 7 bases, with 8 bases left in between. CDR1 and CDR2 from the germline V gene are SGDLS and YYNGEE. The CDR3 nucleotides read TGTGCCAGCAGCGGTCTGGAGAACACCATATATTTT. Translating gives CASSGLENTIYF.

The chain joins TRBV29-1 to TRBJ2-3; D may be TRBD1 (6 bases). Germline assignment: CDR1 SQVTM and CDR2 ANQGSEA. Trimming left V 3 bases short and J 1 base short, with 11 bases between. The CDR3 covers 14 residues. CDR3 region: CSVDAGAGTDTQYF. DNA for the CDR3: TGCAGCGTTGACGCAGGGGCGGGCACAGATACGCAGTATTTT.

CDR3: CASSASGGKYETQYF. CDR3 nucleotides: TGTGCCAGTAGTGCTAGCGGGGGTAAATACGAGACCCAGTACTTC. This rearrangement joins TRBV19 to TRBJ2-5; 10 nucleotides line up with TRBD2. The trim removed 5 bases at V and 5 bases at J, leaving 8 bases unmatched. CDR3 size: 15 residues. CDR1 is LNHDA, CDR2 SQIVND, per germline (reference sequence).

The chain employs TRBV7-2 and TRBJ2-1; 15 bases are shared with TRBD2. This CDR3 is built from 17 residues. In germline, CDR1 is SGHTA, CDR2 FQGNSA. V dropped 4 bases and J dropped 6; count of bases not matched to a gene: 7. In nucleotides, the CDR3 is TGTGCCAGCAGCTCGCCCGGACTAGCGGGAGGGCCCAATGAGCAGTTCTTC. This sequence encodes CASSSPGLAGGPNEQFF.

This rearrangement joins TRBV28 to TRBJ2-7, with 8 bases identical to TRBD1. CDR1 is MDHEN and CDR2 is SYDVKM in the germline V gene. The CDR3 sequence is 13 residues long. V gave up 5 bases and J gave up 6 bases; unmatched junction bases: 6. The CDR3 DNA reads TGTGCCAGCAGTCCGCCCGACAGGGGCGAGCAGTACTTC. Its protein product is CASSPPDRGEQYF.

The CDR3 region has the DNA TGTGCCAGCAGTTTGCCGGCTTTGTTGGGGAGAGCTGGAAACACCATATATTTT. It translates to CASSLPALLGRAGNTIYF. The rearrangement links TRBV28 to TRBJ1-3; D not certain. Deletions cut 3 bases from V and 2 bases from J, with 20 bases between. The CDR3 length is 18 residues. The germline CDR1 and CDR2 sequences are MDHEN and SYDVKM.